These T cell receptor beta chains were read from a single sample in a study of T cells in Graves' hyperthyroidism and ophthalmopathy. TCRdb itself ran the multiplex PCR reads through MiXCR, one entry per CDR3 protein. The sample has about 350,000 distinct CDR3 sequences, approximately 19% seen once. The specimen sequenced was blood. The source is a young woman with Graves' hyperthyroidism. Both conserved end residues are part of each CDR3. D genes are given only for firm matches. A row's size may be missing; if present it is once, few, many or a size class.

V	size	D	J	DNA	CDR3
TRBV12-3/TRBV12-4	-	-	TRBJ1-5	TGTGCCAGCAGTAGCGAGGACAGAAATAATCAGCCCCAGCATTTT	CASSSEDRNNQPQHF
TRBV2	many	TRBD2	TRBJ2-7	TGTGCCAGCAGAACTAGCGGGGCCACCTACGAGCAGTACTTC	CASRTSGATYEQYF
TRBV2	many	-	TRBJ1-2	TGTGCCAGCAGTGTTACGGACAACTATGGCTACACCTTC	CASSVTDNYGYTF
TRBV11-2	many	-	TRBJ1-1	TGTGCCAGCAGCTTAGATCGTGGACAGACCATGAACACTGAAGCTTTCTTT	CASSLDRGQTMNTEAFF
TRBV6-4	many	TRBD1	TRBJ2-2	TGTGCCAGCAGTGACTCGACAGGACAGGGTCTCACCGGGGAGCTGTTTTTT	CASSDSTGQGLTGELFF
TRBV20-1	many	TRBD1	TRBJ1-2	TGCAGTGCTAGACCGCCGACAGGGGATCACTATGGCTACACCTTC	CSARPPTGDHYGYTF
TRBV2	many	-	TRBJ2-7	TGTGCCAGCAGTGAAGGTGGGGAATGGTACGAGCAGTACTTC	CASSEGGEWYEQYF
TRBV7-8	many	-	TRBJ1-3	TGTGCCAGCAGCTTATGGGGGCTAAGTGGAAACACCATATATTTT	CASSLWGLSGNTIYF
TRBV5-1	many	TRBD2	TRBJ2-2	TGCGCCAGCAGCTTGCGTATGCGGGGGACGAACACCGGGGAGCTGTTTTTT	CASSLRMRGTNTGELFF
TRBV2	many	-	TRBJ1-1	TGTGCCAGCAGTGAGTACAAGGCCATGAACACTGAAGCTTTCTTT	CASSEYKAMNTEAFF
TRBV6-5	many	-	TRBJ1-2	TGTGCCAGCAGTTACATTTGGGGAAACTATGGCTACACCTTC	CASSYIWGNYGYTF
TRBV12-3/TRBV12-4	-	-	TRBJ2-7	TGTGCCAGCAGCCCCCGCAGGGACTACGAGCAGTACTTC	CASSPRRDYEQYF
TRBV11-3	-	TRBD2	TRBJ2-1	TGTGCCAGCAGCAAGGGGCGGGGGTCCGGTGAGCAGTTCTTC	CASSKGRGSGEQFF
TRBV6-5	many	-	TRBJ1-2	TGTGCCAGCAGTTACTCGATAAGGGAGCGGGGCTACACCTTC	CASSYSIRERGYTF
TRBV28	many	-	TRBJ1-1	TGTGCCAGCAGTTACGGGGGGCAAACTGAAGCTTTCTTT	CASSYGGQTEAFF
TRBV6-1	many	-	TRBJ1-2	TGTGCCAGCTCAGAACAGGACTATGGCTACACCTTC	CASSEQDYGYTF
TRBV2	many	-	TRBJ1-6	TGTGCCAGCAGCCACTACAGGGTCCGGAATTCACCCCTCCACTTT	CASSHYRVRNSPLHF
TRBV20-1	many	-	TRBJ1-1	TGCAGTGCGCAGAAGGGGGGCGCGAGGACTGAAGCTTTCTTT	CSAQKGGARTEAFF
TRBV19	many	-	TRBJ1-1	TGTGCCAGTAGTAATAGACAGACTGAAGCTTTCTTT	CASSNRQTEAFF
TRBV29-1	many	-	TRBJ2-2	TGCAGCGTTGACAGTTTGAACACCGGGGAGCTGTTTTTT	CSVDSLNTGELFF
TRBV4-2	many	-	TRBJ1-2	TGTGCCAGCAGCCAAGAGGGGTCGGGGTACGACTATGGCTACACCTTC	CASSQEGSGYDYGYTF
TRBV18	many	-	TRBJ1-3	TGTGCCAGCTCACCTCAGACCCAGCACACCATATATTTT	CASSPQTQHTIYF
TRBV28	many	-	TRBJ2-7	TGTGCCAGCATGAGTCTAATCAGGGTCCCACTAACCCACGAGCAGTACTTC	CASMSLIRVPLTHEQYF
TRBV10-3	many	-	TRBJ2-6	TGTGCCATCAGTGCCGAAAGAACTGGGGCCAACGTCCTGACTTTC	CAISAERTGANVLTF
TRBV29-1	many	-	TRBJ1-1	TGCAGCGTTAGGAAACAGACGAACACTGAAGCTTTCTTT	CSVRKQTNTEAFF
TRBV5-1	-	-	TRBJ1-1	TGCGCCAGCAGCCCGGAGAGAGGGGTCATCGAAGCTTTCTTT	CASSPERGVIEAFF
TRBV11-2	-	TRBD1	TRBJ2-5	TGTGCCAGCAGCTTAGAGGGACAGAACCAAGAGACCCAGTACTTC	CASSLEGQNQETQYF